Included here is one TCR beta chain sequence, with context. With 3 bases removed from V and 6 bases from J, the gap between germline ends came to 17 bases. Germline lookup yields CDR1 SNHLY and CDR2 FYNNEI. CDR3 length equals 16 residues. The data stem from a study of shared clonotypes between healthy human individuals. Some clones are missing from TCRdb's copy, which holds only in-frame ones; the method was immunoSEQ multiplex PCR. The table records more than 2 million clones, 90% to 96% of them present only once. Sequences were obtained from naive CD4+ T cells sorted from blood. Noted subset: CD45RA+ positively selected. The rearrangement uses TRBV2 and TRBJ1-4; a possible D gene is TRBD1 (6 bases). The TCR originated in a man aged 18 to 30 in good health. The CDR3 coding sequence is TGTGCCAGCAGTGAGATAAGGGGGACGGCATATGAAAAACTGTTTTTT. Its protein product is CASSEIRGTAYEKLFF.